The rows below give T cell receptor beta chains drawn from one sample of a study of T cell repertoires in cytomegalovirus infection. These receptors are not linked to any known antigen. TCRdb reprocessed the reads with MiXCR, giving one entry per CDR3 protein. The sample carries roughly 80,000 distinct CDR3 sequences, roughly 25% recorded once. Here the sequenced sample was CD8+ T cells from cultured PBMCs, taken from culture after CMV antigen stimulation. Source of these receptors: a human donor in good health (CMV status not recorded). Some clones in this sample may be carry-over from other donors' samples. CDR3s include the opening cysteine and the closing phenylalanine or tryptophan. The order of the fields is J gene, clone size, D gene, V gene, CDR3 protein, CDR3 DNA. D genes are given only for firm matches. The size field is filled for only some rows; it gives once, few, many or a size class.

j_call: TRBJ2-7
clone_size: few
d_call: -
v_call: TRBV5-1
cdr3_aa: CASSFGIYGEQYF
cdr3_nt: TGCGCCAGCAGCTTCGGGATATATGGCGAGCAGTACTTC

j_call: TRBJ2-7
clone_size: -
d_call: TRBD2
v_call: TRBV12-3/TRBV12-4
cdr3_aa: CASRDRLADEQYF
cdr3_nt: TGTGCCAGCAGAGACCGACTAGCGGACGAGCAGTACTTC

j_call: TRBJ2-3
clone_size: few
d_call: -
v_call: TRBV20-1
cdr3_aa: CSAVELATSSTDTQYF
cdr3_nt: TGCAGTGCTGTGGAGCTAGCGACGTCTAGCACAGATACGCAGTATTTT

j_call: TRBJ2-2
clone_size: -
d_call: -
v_call: TRBV10-1
cdr3_aa: CASSVEGSDGELFF
cdr3_nt: TGCGCCAGCAGTGTGGAGGGGAGCGACGGGGAGCTGTTTTTT

j_call: TRBJ2-7
clone_size: many
d_call: -
v_call: TRBV7-9
cdr3_aa: CASSLGEETPTYEQYF
cdr3_nt: TGTGCCAGCAGCTTAGGAGAAGAGACCCCAACCTACGAGCAGTACTTC

j_call: TRBJ2-1
clone_size: -
d_call: TRBD2
v_call: TRBV2
cdr3_aa: CASRERVLAGANEQFF
cdr3_nt: TGTGCCAGCAGAGAAAGGGTCCTAGCGGGAGCCAATGAGCAGTTCTTC

j_call: TRBJ1-5
clone_size: many
d_call: TRBD1
v_call: TRBV7-2
cdr3_aa: CASSLDRGRQPQHF
cdr3_nt: TGTGCCAGCAGCCTGGACAGGGGGCGGCAGCCCCAGCATTTT

j_call: TRBJ2-7
clone_size: few
d_call: TRBD2
v_call: TRBV6-5
cdr3_aa: CASSPPTSGINYEQYF
cdr3_nt: TGTGCCAGCAGTCCGCCGACTAGCGGGATTAACTACGAGCAGTACTTC

j_call: TRBJ1-6
clone_size: -
d_call: -
v_call: TRBV28
cdr3_aa: CASRNYNSPLHF
cdr3_nt: TGTGCCAGCAGGAACTATAATTCACCCCTCCACTTT

j_call: TRBJ2-3
clone_size: few
d_call: TRBD1
v_call: TRBV6-2/TRBV6-3
cdr3_aa: CASGGSSDTQYF
cdr3_nt: TGTGCCTCAGGGGGATCTTCGGATACGCAGTATTTT